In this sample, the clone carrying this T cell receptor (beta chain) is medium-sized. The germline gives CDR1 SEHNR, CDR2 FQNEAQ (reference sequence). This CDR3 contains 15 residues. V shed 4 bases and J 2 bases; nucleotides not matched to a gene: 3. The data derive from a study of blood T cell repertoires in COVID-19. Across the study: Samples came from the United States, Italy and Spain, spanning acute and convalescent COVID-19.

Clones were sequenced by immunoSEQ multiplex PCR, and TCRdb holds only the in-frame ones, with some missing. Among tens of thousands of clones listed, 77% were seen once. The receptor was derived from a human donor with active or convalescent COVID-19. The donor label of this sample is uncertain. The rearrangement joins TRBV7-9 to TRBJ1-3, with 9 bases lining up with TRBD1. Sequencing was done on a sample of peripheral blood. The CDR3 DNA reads TGTGCCAGCAGCTGGGGACAGGGAGCTGGAAACACCATATATTTT. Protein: CASSWGQGAGNTIYF.